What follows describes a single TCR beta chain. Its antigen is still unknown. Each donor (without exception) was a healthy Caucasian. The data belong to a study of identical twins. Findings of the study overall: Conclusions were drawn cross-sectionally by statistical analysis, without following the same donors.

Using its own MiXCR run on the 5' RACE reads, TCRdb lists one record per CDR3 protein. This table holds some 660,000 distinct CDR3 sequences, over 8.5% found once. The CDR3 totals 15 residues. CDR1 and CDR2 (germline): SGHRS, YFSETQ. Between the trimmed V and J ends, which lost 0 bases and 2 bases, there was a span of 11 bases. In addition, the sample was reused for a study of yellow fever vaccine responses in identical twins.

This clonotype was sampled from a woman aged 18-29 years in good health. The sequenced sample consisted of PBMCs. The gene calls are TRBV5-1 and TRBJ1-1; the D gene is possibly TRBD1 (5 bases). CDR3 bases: TGCGCCAGCAGCTTGGTTAAAAGGGGTAACACTGAAGCTTTCTTT. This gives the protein CASSLVKRGNTEAFF.